This TCR beta chain appears in the sequencing data of a study of OX40 agonist ivuxolimab in advanced cancers. This clone appeared a single time. No antigen is known for it. Broader study findings: Antigen targets of the expanded peripheral T cells went undetermined.

Clones were read by immunoSEQ multiplex PCR, and TCRdb kept only the in-frame ones, dropping some. The sample consists of 47,000 or so clones, 70% to 90% of them appearing once. Germline assignment: CDR1 MNHEY and CDR2 SMNVEV (reference sequence). V was clipped by 3 bases and J by 1 base, with 12 bases between them. This CDR3 region has 15 residues. Sequences were derived from CD4+ or CD8+ T cells sorted from blood, sampled in a trial of the OX40 agonist ivuxolimab. The source is an adult with an advanced solid tumor such as melanoma, head and neck, liver or kidney cancer. V is TRBV27 and J is TRBJ1-2; tentatively, D is TRBD1 (6 bases). CDR3 DNA: TGTGCCAGCAGTTTCTCCGGGACAAATAACTATGGCTACACCTTC. Its protein is CASSFSGTNNYGYTF.